Listed below are T cell receptor beta chains from one sample, sequenced in a study of T cells in Graves' hyperthyroidism and ophthalmopathy. TCRdb reprocessed the multiplex PCR reads with MiXCR, giving one entry per CDR3 protein. The table lists a few hundred thousand distinct CDR3 sequences, around 15% of them singletons. Sequenced material: blood. These receptors all stem from a woman in her 40s with Graves' ophthalmopathy. The CDR3 runs from the conserved cysteine through the conserved F or W. The D gene is left open where the match is weak. Expanded clones are given a class, and other clones once, few, many or no size at all.

J: TRBJ1-2
V: TRBV12-3/TRBV12-4
D: .
size: many
CDR3: CASSLESLNYGYTF
DNA: TGTGCCAGCAGTTTGGAGTCTCTTAACTATGGCTACACCTTC

J: TRBJ2-2
V: TRBV28
D: .
size: .
CDR3: CASSAAGTNTGELFF
DNA: TGTGCCAGCAGTGCAGCGGGTACGAACACCGGGGAGCTGTTTTTT

J: TRBJ2-7
V: TRBV30
D: TRBD2
size: .
CDR3: CAWSTTSGRFEQYF
DNA: TGTGCCTGGAGTACGACTAGCGGGAGGTTCGAGCAGTACTTC

J: TRBJ2-5
V: TRBV2
D: .
size: .
CDR3: CASRRARAGDETQYF
DNA: TGTGCCAGCAGACGCGCCCGGGCAGGGGATGAGACCCAGTACTTC

J: TRBJ2-1
V: TRBV2
D: TRBD2
size: many
CDR3: CGSGRASYNEQFF
DNA: TGTGGGAGCGGGAGGGCCTCCTACAATGAGCAGTTCTTC

J: TRBJ1-4
V: TRBV28
D: .
size: few
CDR3: CASSTTNEKLFF
DNA: TGTGCCAGCAGTACCACTAATGAAAAACTGTTTTTT

J: TRBJ2-5
V: TRBV7-9
D: TRBD2
size: .
CDR3: CASSLELAGGGQETQYF
DNA: TGTGCCAGCAGCTTGGAACTAGCGGGAGGAGGCCAAGAGACCCAGTACTTC

J: TRBJ1-4
V: TRBV12-3/TRBV12-4
D: .
size: few
CDR3: CASTRGFDEKLFF
DNA: TGTGCCAGCACCCGGGGATTTGATGAAAAACTGTTTTTT

J: TRBJ2-3
V: TRBV28
D: TRBD1
size: many
CDR3: CASRHLGQGLSTDTQYF
DNA: TGTGCCAGCAGACACCTTGGACAGGGGCTTAGCACAGATACGCAGTATTTT

J: TRBJ1-3
V: TRBV5-6
D: .
size: .
CDR3: CASSPGLSGNTTYF
DNA: TGTGCCAGCAGTCCGGGCCTCTCTGGAAACACCACATATTTT

J: TRBJ2-3
V: TRBV5-1
D: .
size: many
CDR3: CASSLVPESTDTQYF
DNA: TGCGCCAGCAGCTTGGTACCGGAGAGCACAGATACGCAGTATTTT

J: TRBJ2-5
V: TRBV3-1
D: .
size: many
CDR3: CASSPFGLGEETQYF
DNA: TGTGCCAGCAGCCCATTCGGACTGGGAGAAGAGACCCAGTACTTC

J: TRBJ2-1
V: TRBV2
D: .
size: many
CDR3: CASRGGVYGEQFF
DNA: TGTGCCAGCAGGGGAGGAGTCTATGGGGAGCAGTTCTTC

J: TRBJ2-1
V: TRBV3-1
D: .
size: .
CDR3: CASSQPPRGEFF
DNA: TGTGCCAGCAGCCAACCCCCGCGGGGAGAGTTCTTC

J: TRBJ1-2
V: TRBV20-1
D: TRBD1
size: few
CDR3: CSARGGTGEVFYGYTF
DNA: TGCAGTGCTAGAGGCGGAACAGGGGAGGTCTTTTATGGCTACACCTTC

J: TRBJ2-3
V: TRBV2
D: TRBD2
size: few
CDR3: CASTASGGTDTQYF
DNA: TGTGCCAGCACGGCTAGCGGGGGCACAGATACGCAGTATTTT

J: TRBJ2-7
V: TRBV6-1
D: TRBD1
size: few
CDR3: CASGVDRDGEQYF
DNA: TGTGCCAGCGGGGTGGACAGGGATGGAGAGCAGTACTTC

J: TRBJ1-6
V: TRBV12-5
D: TRBD1
size: few
CDR3: CASALGQSEWAPLHF
DNA: TGTGCTAGTGCCTTGGGACAGTCCGAGTGGGCACCCCTCCACTTT

J: TRBJ1-6
V: TRBV14
D: .
size: .
CDR3: CASSRGQTRSSYNSPLHF
DNA: TGTGCCAGCAGCCGCGGACAGACCAGGAGCTCCTATAATTCACCCCTCCACTTT

J: TRBJ2-1
V: TRBV28
D: .
size: many
CDR3: CASSFDAYNEQFF
DNA: TGTGCCAGCAGTTTTGACGCTTACAATGAGCAGTTCTTC

J: TRBJ2-1
V: TRBV7-2
D: .
size: many
CDR3: CASSLVGWGSYNEQFF
DNA: TGTGCCAGCAGCTTAGTGGGTTGGGGCAGCTACAATGAGCAGTTCTTC

J: TRBJ2-4
V: TRBV3-1
D: TRBD2
size: .
CDR3: CASSQLAVSGGAKNIQYF
DNA: TGTGCCAGCAGCCAATTGGCGGTAAGCGGGGGAGCCAAAAACATTCAGTACTTC

J: TRBJ2-1
V: TRBV29-1
D: .
size: few
CDR3: CSVAGTDHNEQFF
DNA: TGCAGCGTTGCCGGGACGGATCACAATGAGCAGTTCTTC

J: TRBJ2-2
V: TRBV4-2
D: .
size: few
CDR3: CASSQVTTGELFF
DNA: TGTGCCAGCAGCCAAGTTACCACCGGGGAGCTGTTTTTT

J: TRBJ2-3
V: TRBV3-1
D: TRBD2
size: .
CDR3: CASSPRGSGGAGWTQYF
DNA: TGTGCCAGCAGCCCGAGGGGAAGCGGGGGGGCAGGCTGGACGCAGTATTTT

J: TRBJ1-2
V: TRBV7-3
D: TRBD1
size: many
CDR3: CASSLGQGDYGYTF
DNA: TGTGCCAGCAGCTTGGGACAGGGCGACTATGGCTACACCTTC

J: TRBJ1-3
V: TRBV2
D: .
size: few
CDR3: CATEGGNTIYF
DNA: TGTGCCACCGAGGGGGGAAACACCATATATTTT

J: TRBJ2-5
V: TRBV3-1
D: TRBD2
size: many
CDR3: CASSPPSSGGETQYF
DNA: TGTGCCAGCAGCCCCCCTTCTAGCGGGGGAGAGACCCAGTACTTC

J: TRBJ2-2
V: TRBV18
D: .
size: many
CDR3: CASSPTTLTETGELFF
DNA: TGTGCCAGCTCGCCCACTACCCTCACTGAGACCGGGGAGCTGTTTTTT

J: TRBJ2-4
V: TRBV2
D: .
size: .
CDR3: CASSREHGLAKNIQYF
DNA: TGTGCCAGCAGTAGAGAACACGGGTTAGCCAAAAACATTCAGTACTTC

J: TRBJ1-5
V: TRBV20-1
D: .
size: many
CDR3: CSATVDLNQPQHF
DNA: TGCAGTGCTACCGTGGATTTAAATCAGCCCCAGCATTTT

J: TRBJ2-7
V: TRBV29-1
D: TRBD2
size: .
CDR3: CSVRTSESYEQYF
DNA: TGCAGCGTCCGCACTAGCGAATCCTACGAGCAGTACTTC

J: TRBJ1-1
V: TRBV5-1
D: TRBD1
size: .
CDR3: CASSPGPGQGPTEAFF
DNA: TGCGCCAGCAGCCCCGGACCGGGACAGGGGCCCACTGAAGCTTTCTTT

J: TRBJ2-7
V: TRBV6-6
D: .
size: .
CDR3: CASSYGSINYEQYF
DNA: TGTGCCAGCAGTTACGGGAGCATTAACTACGAGCAGTACTTC

J: TRBJ2-3
V: TRBV9
D: TRBD1
size: few
CDR3: CASSARDRDTQYF
DNA: TGTGCCAGCAGCGCCCGGGACAGAGATACGCAGTATTTT

J: TRBJ2-2
V: TRBV5-1
D: TRBD1
size: .
CDR3: CASSSTGGLAGELFF
DNA: TGCGCCAGCAGCTCCACAGGGGGCTTGGCCGGGGAGCTGTTTTTT

J: TRBJ1-5
V: TRBV6-1
D: .
size: many
CDR3: CASSSRYLSNQPQHF
DNA: TGTGCCAGCAGCTCGCGTTACCTTAGCAATCAGCCCCAGCATTTT

J: TRBJ1-6
V: TRBV30
D: TRBD1
size: .
CDR3: CAWSDLGTGLAVSPLHF
DNA: TGTGCCTGGAGTGACCTTGGGACAGGGCTCGCTGTGTCACCCCTCCACTTT

J: TRBJ2-2
V: TRBV6-2/TRBV6-3
D: .
size: .
CDR3: CASSSQGHGELFF
DNA: TGTGCCAGCAGTTCCCAGGGGCACGGGGAGCTGTTTTTT

J: TRBJ1-4
V: TRBV6-1
D: .
size: .
CDR3: CASSRMDSYEKLFF
DNA: TGTGCCAGCAGCAGAATGGACAGTTATGAAAAACTGTTTTTT

J: TRBJ2-3
V: TRBV29-1
D: TRBD1
size: .
CDR3: CSVEGTGRDTQYF
DNA: TGCAGCGTTGAAGGGACAGGTAGAGATACGCAGTATTTT

J: TRBJ1-6
V: TRBV6-1
D: TRBD1
size: .
CDR3: CASSDTTTGERNSPLHF
DNA: TGTGCCAGCAGCGATACCACGACAGGGGAGCGTAATTCACCCCTCCACTTT

J: TRBJ2-7
V: TRBV5-1
D: .
size: many
CDR3: CATSPGHPLDEQYF
DNA: TGCGCCACCAGCCCGGGACATCCCCTAGACGAGCAGTACTTC

J: TRBJ2-3
V: TRBV5-1
D: .
size: many
CDR3: CASSYGGGEIAYTQYF
DNA: TGCGCCAGCAGCTACGGAGGCGGGGAAATCGCGTATACGCAGTATTTT

J: TRBJ2-3
V: TRBV27
D: TRBD2
size: many
CDR3: CASSLIQARREGLDTQYF
DNA: TGTGCCAGCAGTTTAATCCAGGCAAGGCGGGAGGGCCTAGATACGCAGTATTTT

J: TRBJ1-5
V: TRBV11-2
D: .
size: many
CDR3: CASSSDRNNQPQHF
DNA: TGTGCCAGCAGCTCCGACAGAAACAATCAGCCCCAGCATTTT

J: TRBJ1-5
V: TRBV28
D: TRBD1
size: .
CDR3: CASRDRTGAYRNQPQHF
DNA: TGTGCCAGTCGGGACAGGACGGGAGCTTATCGCAATCAGCCCCAGCATTTT

J: TRBJ2-1
V: TRBV20-1
D: TRBD2
size: many
CDR3: CSARDPGLAGEGQFF
DNA: TGCAGTGCTAGAGATCCCGGACTAGCGGGAGAAGGGCAGTTCTTC